The T cell receptor beta chain described here comes from a study of regulatory and conventional T cells in RAG deficiency. The table came from immunoSEQ multiplex PCR; TCRdb's copy has only in-frame clones and leaves some out. The sample contains about 32,000 clones, about 91% of which appear only once. As to this clone: What it binds is unknown.

The germline V and J ends were trimmed by 5 bases and 1 base, with 14 bases remaining between them. Germline lookup yields CDR1 MNHEY and CDR2 SMNVEV (reference sequence). The CDR3 covers 15 residues. The study, taken as a whole, reports: Control T-cell subsets had markedly higher Shannon entropy and lower Simpson indices than RAG-deficient patients. Compared with controls, unique Treg TCR beta sequences dropped around 100-fold in Omenn syndrome and CID/AS. Omenn patients showed >80% Treg-Tconv overlap and shorter CDR3 lengths.

The same sample was also studied in work on regulatory T cells. From that report: The primer mix had 52 TRBV and 13 TRBJ primers.

This clonotype originated in a human donor in good health. The J gene is TRBJ1-2, the V gene TRBV27; D not certain. The sample was CD8+ T cells sorted from blood. The CDR3 DNA reads TGTGCCAGCAGTCCCCTTGTAGCCAATAACTATGGCTACACCTTC. Amino acid sequence: CASSPLVANNYGYTF.